The source of this T cell receptor (beta chain) is a study of cytomegalovirus exposure and HLA in healthy donors. This clone was counted a single time. The CDR3 runs to 15 residues. Germline V gene lookup returns CDR1 MGHRA and CDR2 YSYEKL. J was trimmed by 6 bases and V by 4 bases; bases with no gene match: 8. The PCR contained 60 Vbeta and 13 Jbeta primers. Profiling relied on immunoSEQ multiplex PCR, and the TCRdb table lists in-frame clones only, not all of them. The repertoire holds 100,000 or so clones, with roughly 83% as singletons. This TCR derives from a man in his forties in good health and CMV-seronegative. The chain employs TRBV4-1 and TRBJ1-5, with 8 bases that match TRBD1. Source material: PBMCs. The CDR3 nucleotides are TGCGCCAGCAGCCTTTCGGACAGGGTCAGTCAGCCCCAGCATTTT. It codes for CASSLSDRVSQPQHF.